This T cell receptor (beta chain) was found in a study of cytomegalovirus exposure and HLA in healthy donors. This clone turned up a few times. PCR involved 60 Vbeta and 13 Jbeta primers. Using immunoSEQ multiplex PCR, the repertoire was profiled, and TCRdb retains in-frame clones only, with some absent. In the table there are under 200,000 clones, around 77% of which are singletons. The sequence came from a man between 60 and 70 years old in good health and CMV-seronegative. Sequencing was carried out using PBMCs.

In DNA, the CDR3 is TGTGCCAGCAGTAGCGGGGACCTCTCCTACGAGCAGTACTTC. Its translation: CASSSGDLSYEQYF. The chain recombines TRBV6-5 with TRBJ2-7; 7 nucleotides align to TRBD2. Looked up from germline, CDR1 is MNHEY and CDR2 is SVGAGI. The CDR3 spans 14 residues. With 5 bases clipped from V and 0 bases from J, the junction kept 4 bases outside the gene matches.